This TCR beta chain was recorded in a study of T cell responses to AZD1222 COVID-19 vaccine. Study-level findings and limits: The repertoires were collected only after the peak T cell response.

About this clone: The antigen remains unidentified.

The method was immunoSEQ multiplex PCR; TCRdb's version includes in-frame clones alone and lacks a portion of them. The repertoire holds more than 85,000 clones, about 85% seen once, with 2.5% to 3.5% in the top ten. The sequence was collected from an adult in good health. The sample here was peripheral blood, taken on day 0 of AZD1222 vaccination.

The CDR3 DNA sequence: TGTGCCAGCAGCCACCGAGTGGCGGGGTCGAACACCGGGGAGCTGTTTTTT. Translating it yields CASSHRVAGSNTGELFF. The gene calls are TRBV4-2 and TRBJ2-2, with D maybe TRBD2 (6 bases). This CDR3 has 17 amino acids. Between the trimmed V and J ends, which lost 3 bases and 0 bases, there was a span of 14 bases. The germline CDR1 and CDR2 sequences are LGHNA and YNFKEQ.